This T cell receptor (beta chain) was captured by sequencing in a study of blood T cell repertoires in COVID-19. About the study: Sources were T cells, B-cell-depleted T cells, or PBMCs; the material itself was cDNA or gDNA.

This clone was observed once. The V and J ends lost 5 bases and 6 bases respectively, with 7 bases between them. Germline CDR1 is SGHAT and CDR2 is FQNNGV. The CDR3 covers 12 residues. As originally analysed: Estimation of nucleated cell counts relied on the amplification of reference gene primers. Sequencing used immunoSEQ multiplex PCR; TCRdb keeps in-frame clones, though not all of them. D and trimming were read from the DNA, whereas the V and J calls and clone size are those reported in that table. The top ten hold 6.5% to 9.5% of the sample, which has 20,000 to 25,000 clones, around nine tenths seen once.

This receptor was obtained from a woman aged 60-75 years with active COVID-19. The chain is built from TRBV11-2 and TRBJ2-2; D unresolved. Sequencing was performed on peripheral blood. The chain's CDR3 is CASSHGAGELFF. CDR3 DNA: TGTGCCAGCAGCCACGGTGCCGGGGAGCTGTTTTTT.